Sequencing of this T cell receptor beta chain was carried out in a study of response to subunit inactivated influenza vaccine. V shed 4 bases, J shed 0 bases, and the junction held 4 bases outside the gene matches. The CDR3 totals 16 residues. The germline gives CDR1 MGHRA, CDR2 YSYEKL. TCRdb re-called the RT-PCR reads with MiXCR, one entry per CDR3 protein. Among about 540,000 distinct CDR3 sequences listed, roughly a quarter were seen once. These data were also filed under a second study, of T cells expressing NK-cell markers. In that study: cDNA encoding TCR beta was synthesized via 5'RACE template switching incorporating UMIs. The study drew TCR beta repertoires from sorted CD3+CD56+NKG2C+, CD3+CD56+NKG2C- and CD3+CD56-NKG2C+ T cells. Seven sequenced donors out of eight were HCMV-seropositive, one seronegative. Restriction of sorting to alpha-beta TCR T cells was accomplished in several experiments using an anti-gamma-delta TCR antibody. Whether expanded NKG2C+ T cell clones were HCMV specific stayed uncertain.

This sample comprised CD4+ T cells sorted from PBMCs, obtained about 12 days after vaccination. This chain connects TRBV4-1 to TRBJ2-3; 10 bases match TRBD2. This receptor was obtained from a man aged 45 to 65 who received an inactivated influenza vaccine. In nucleotides, the CDR3 is TGCGCCAGCAGCCTTAGCGGGGGGCGGAGCACAGATACGCAGTATTTT. Residues: CASSLSGGRSTDTQYF.